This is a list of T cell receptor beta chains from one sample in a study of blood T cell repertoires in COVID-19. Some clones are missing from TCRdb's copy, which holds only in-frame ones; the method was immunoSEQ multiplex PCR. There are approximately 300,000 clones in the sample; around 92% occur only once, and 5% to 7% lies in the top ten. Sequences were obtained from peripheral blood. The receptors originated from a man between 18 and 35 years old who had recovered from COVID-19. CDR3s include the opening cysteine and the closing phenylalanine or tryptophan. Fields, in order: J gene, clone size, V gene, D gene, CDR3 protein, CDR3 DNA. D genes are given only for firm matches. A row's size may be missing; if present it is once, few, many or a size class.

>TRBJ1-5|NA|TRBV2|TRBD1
CASRQGADQPQHF
TGTGCCAGCCGACAGGGGGCGGATCAGCCCCAGCATTTT
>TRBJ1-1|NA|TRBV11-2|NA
CASSLERGQKNTEAFF
TGTGCCAGCAGCTTAGAACGTGGGCAGAAGAACACTGAAGCTTTCTTT
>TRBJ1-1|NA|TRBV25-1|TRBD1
CASFGTGGPRDTEAFF
TGTGCCAGCTTCGGGACAGGGGGACCCCGGGACACTGAAGCTTTCTTT
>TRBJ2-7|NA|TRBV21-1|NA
CASSNGTGVHEQYF
TGTGCCAGCAGCAATGGGACAGGGGTCCACGAGCAGTACTTC
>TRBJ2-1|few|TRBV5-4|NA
CASSLDYYNEQFF
TGTGCCAGCAGCTTGGACTATTACAATGAGCAGTTCTTC
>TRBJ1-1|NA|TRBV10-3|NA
CAISPGVVNTEAFF
TGTGCCATCAGTCCGGGGGTGGTGAACACTGAAGCTTTCTTT
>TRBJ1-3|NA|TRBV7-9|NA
CASSFSRAGNTIYF
TGTGCCAGCAGCTTTAGCAGGGCGGGAAACACCATATATTTT
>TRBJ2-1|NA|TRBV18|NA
CASSPGGNSFPREQFF
TGTGCCAGCTCACCCGGGGGAAACTCGTTTCCTCGTGAGCAGTTCTTC
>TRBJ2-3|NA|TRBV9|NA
CASSPGTYQDTQYF
TGTGCCAGCAGCCCTGGGACTTATCAAGATACGCAGTATTTT
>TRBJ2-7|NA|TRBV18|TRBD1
CASSPGTEKGQQYF
TGTGCCAGCTCACCCGGGACAGAAAAGGGGCAGCAGTACTTC
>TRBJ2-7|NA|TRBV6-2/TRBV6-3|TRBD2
CASSFASGRARSYEQYF
TGTGCCAGCAGTTTCGCTAGCGGGAGGGCCCGCTCCTACGAGCAGTACTTC
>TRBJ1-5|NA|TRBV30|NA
CAWSRGGSNQPQHF
TGTGCCTGGAGTCGGGGGGGAAGCAATCAGCCCCAGCATTTT
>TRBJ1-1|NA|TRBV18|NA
CASSPNLPGDDTEAFF
TGTGCCAGCTCACCCAACCTTCCGGGGGATGACACTGAAGCTTTCTTT
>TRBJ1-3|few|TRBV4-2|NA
CASSQDRGSGNTIYF
TGTGCCAGCAGCCAAGACAGGGGCTCTGGAAACACCATATATTTT
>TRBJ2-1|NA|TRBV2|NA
CASSDYGKVNEQFF
TGTGCCAGCAGTGACTACGGGAAGGTGAATGAGCAGTTCTTC
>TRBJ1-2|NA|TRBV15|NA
CATSSTQGDNYGYTF
TGTGCCACCAGCTCGACACAGGGAGACAACTATGGCTACACCTTC
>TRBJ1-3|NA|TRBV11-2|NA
CASSLVAGSSGNTIYF
TGTGCCAGCAGCTTAGTTGCGGGGAGCTCTGGAAACACCATATATTTT
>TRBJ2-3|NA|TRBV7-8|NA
CASRGGTTDTQYF
TGTGCCAGTAGGGGGGGGACCACAGATACGCAGTATTTT
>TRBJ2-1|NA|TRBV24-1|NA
CATSDGSEQFF
TGTGCCACGAGTGACGGTAGTGAGCAGTTCTTC
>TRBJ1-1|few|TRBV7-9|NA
CASSLVGAGNTEAFF
TGTGCCAGCAGCTTAGTGGGGGCGGGGAACACTGAAGCTTTCTTT
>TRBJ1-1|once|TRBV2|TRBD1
CASSERGRQGPLTEAFF
TGTGCCAGCAGTGAAAGGGGTCGACAGGGTCCTCTCACTGAAGCTTTCTTT
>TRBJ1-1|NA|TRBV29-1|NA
CSLQGTLNTEAFF
TGCAGCCTTCAGGGTACGCTGAACACTGAAGCTTTCTTT
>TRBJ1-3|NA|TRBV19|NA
CASYPHPVRGPGNTIYF
TGTGCCAGTTACCCACACCCCGTTCGAGGCCCTGGAAACACCATATATTTT
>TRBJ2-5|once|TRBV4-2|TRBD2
CASSQAPSGVVETQYF
TGTGCCAGCAGCCAAGCCCCTAGCGGGGTGGTAGAGACCCAGTACTTC
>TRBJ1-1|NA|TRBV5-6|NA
CASSLERGKAFF
TGTGCCAGCAGCTTGGAAAGGGGAAAAGCTTTCTTT
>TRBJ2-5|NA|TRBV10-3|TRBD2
CATKRGPTEETQYF
TGTGCCACCAAGCGGGGGCCCACGGAAGAGACCCAGTACTTC
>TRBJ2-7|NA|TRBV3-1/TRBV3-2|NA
CASSQDWVGVYEQYF
TGTGCCAGCAGCCAAGATTGGGTAGGGGTCTACGAGCAGTACTTC
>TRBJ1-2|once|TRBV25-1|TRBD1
CASSEVVETGRFGYTF
TGTGCCAGCAGTGAAGTTGTAGAGACAGGGAGGTTCGGCTACACCTTC
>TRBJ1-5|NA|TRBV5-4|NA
CASSREKNQPQHF
TGTGCCAGCAGTCGGGAGAAAAATCAGCCCCAGCATTTT
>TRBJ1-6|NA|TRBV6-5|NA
CASSYSRGSGNSPLHF
TGTGCCAGCAGTTACTCGCGGGGCTCTGGTAATTCACCCCTCCACTTT
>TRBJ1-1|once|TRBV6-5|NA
CASSMEGLNTEAFF
TGTGCCAGCAGTATGGAGGGTTTGAACACTGAAGCTTTCTTT
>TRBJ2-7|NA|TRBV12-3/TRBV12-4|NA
CASSLTYEQYF
TGTGCCAGCAGTTTGACATACGAGCAGTACTTC
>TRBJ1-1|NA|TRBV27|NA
CASSLSPGRTEAFF
TGTGCCAGCAGTTTATCTCCAGGGAGGACTGAAGCTTTCTTT
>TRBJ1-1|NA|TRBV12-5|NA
CASGLEGGDPEAFF
TGTGCTAGTGGTTTGGAGGGGGGGGACCCTGAAGCTTTCTTT
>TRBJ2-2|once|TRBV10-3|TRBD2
CAISDWSGGTNTGELFF
TGTGCCATCAGTGACTGGAGCGGGGGTACGAACACCGGGGAGCTGTTTTTT
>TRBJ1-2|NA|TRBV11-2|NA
CASSLAPTDYGYTF
TGTGCCAGCAGCTTAGCCCCGACAGACTATGGCTACACCTTC
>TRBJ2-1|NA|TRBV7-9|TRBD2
CASRRGGPNEQFF
TGTGCCAGCAGACGCGGGGGGCCGAATGAGCAGTTCTTC
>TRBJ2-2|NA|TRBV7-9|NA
CASSLASFGEGELFF
TGTGCCAGCAGCTTAGCGTCATTCGGGGAGGGGGAGCTGTTTTTT
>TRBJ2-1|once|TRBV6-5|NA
CASSNYNEQFF
TGTGCCAGCAGCAATTACAATGAGCAGTTCTTC
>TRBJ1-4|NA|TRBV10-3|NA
CAISGEGMTNEKLFF
TGTGCCATCAGTGGGGAGGGGATGACTAATGAAAAACTGTTTTTT
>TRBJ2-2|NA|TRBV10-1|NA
CASRGGWTGELFF
TGCGCCAGCCGAGGAGGATGGACCGGGGAGCTGTTTTTT
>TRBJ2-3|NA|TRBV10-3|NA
CAISDGGTDTQYF
TGTGCCATCAGTGATGGGGGGACAGATACGCAGTATTTT
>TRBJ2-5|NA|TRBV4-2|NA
CASSLRVAEETQYF
TGTGCCAGCAGCCTGAGGGTAGCGGAAGAGACCCAGTACTTC
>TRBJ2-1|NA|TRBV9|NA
CASSAGSPGNEQFF
TGTGCCAGCAGCGCGGGGAGCCCGGGCAATGAGCAGTTCTTC